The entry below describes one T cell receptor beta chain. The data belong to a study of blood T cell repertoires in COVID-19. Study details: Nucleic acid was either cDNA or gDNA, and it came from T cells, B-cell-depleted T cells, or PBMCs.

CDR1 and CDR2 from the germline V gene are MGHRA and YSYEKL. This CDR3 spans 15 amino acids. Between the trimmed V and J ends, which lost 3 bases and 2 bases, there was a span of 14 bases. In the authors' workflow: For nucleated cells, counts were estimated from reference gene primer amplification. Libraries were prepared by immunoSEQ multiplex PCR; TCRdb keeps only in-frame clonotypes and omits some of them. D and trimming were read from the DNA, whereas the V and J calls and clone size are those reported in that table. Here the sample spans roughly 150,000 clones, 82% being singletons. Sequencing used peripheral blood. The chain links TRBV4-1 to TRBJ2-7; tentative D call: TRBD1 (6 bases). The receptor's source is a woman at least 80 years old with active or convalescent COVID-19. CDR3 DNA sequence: TGCGCCAGCAGCCACCCGGGACAAAGCACCTACGAGCAGTACTTC. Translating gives CASSHPGQSTYEQYF.